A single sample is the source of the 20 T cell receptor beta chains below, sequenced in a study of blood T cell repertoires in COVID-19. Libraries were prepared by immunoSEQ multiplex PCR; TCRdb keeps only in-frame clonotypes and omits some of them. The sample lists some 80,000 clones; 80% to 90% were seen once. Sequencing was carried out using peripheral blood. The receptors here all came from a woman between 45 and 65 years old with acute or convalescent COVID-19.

CDR3 in DNA: TGTGCCAGCAGCTCGAACCCTAGCGATTCCTACAATGAGCAGTTCTTC. This encodes CASSSNPSDSYNEQFF. The chain has TRBV13 and TRBJ2-1; maybe TRBD2 (6 bases). V lost 4 bases, J lost 1 base, and 14 bases lay in between. Germline CDR1 is PRHDT and CDR2 is FYEKMQ (reference sequence). The CDR3 loop spans 16 amino acids. Full variable domain (rest looked up from reference TRBV13 and TRBJ2-1): AAGVIQSPRHLIKEKRETATLKCYPIPRHDTVYWYQQGPGQDPQFLISFYEKMQSDKGSIPDRFSAQQFSDYHSELNMSSLELGDSALYFCASSSNPSDSYNEQFFGPGTRLTVL.

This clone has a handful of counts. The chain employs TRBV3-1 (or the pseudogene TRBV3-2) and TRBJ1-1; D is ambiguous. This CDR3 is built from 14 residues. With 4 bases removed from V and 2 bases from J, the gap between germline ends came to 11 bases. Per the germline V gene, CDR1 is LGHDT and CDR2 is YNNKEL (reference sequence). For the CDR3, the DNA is TGTGCCAGCAGCCGTATTGAGGGAAACACTGAAGCTTTCTTT. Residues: CASSRIEGNTEAFF.

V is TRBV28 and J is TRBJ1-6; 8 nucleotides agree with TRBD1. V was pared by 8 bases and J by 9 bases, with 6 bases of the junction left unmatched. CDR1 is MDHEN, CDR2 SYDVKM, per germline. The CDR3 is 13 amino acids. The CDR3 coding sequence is TGTGCCAGCCGAACAGGGGGAGGTTCACCCCTCCACTTT. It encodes CASRTGGGSPLHF.

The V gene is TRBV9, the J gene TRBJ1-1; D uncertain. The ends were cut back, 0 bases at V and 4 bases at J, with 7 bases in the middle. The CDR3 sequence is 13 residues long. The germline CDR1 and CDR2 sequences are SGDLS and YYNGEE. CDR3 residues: CASSVAGSTEAFF. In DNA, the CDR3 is TGTGCCAGCAGCGTAGCAGGATCCACTGAAGCTTTCTTT.

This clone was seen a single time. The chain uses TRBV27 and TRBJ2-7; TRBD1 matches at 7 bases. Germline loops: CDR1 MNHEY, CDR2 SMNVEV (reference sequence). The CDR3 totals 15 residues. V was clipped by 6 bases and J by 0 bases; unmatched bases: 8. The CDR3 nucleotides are TGTGCCAGCAGACCGGGACAGCGCAGCTCCTACGAGCAGTACTTC. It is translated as CASRPGQRSSYEQYF.

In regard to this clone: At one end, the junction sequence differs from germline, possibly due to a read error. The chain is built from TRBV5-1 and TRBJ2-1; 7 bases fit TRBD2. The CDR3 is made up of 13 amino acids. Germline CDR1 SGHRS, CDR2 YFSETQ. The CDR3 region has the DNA TGCGCCACCAGCGGGGCGACCTACAATGAGCAGTTCTTC. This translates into CATSGATYNEQFF.

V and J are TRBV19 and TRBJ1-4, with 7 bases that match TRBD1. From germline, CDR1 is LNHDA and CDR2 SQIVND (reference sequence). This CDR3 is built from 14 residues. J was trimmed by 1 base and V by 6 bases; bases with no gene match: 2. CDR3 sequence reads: CASSYRGTNEKLFF. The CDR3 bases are TGTGCCAGTAGCTACAGGGGAACTAATGAAAAACTGTTTTTT.

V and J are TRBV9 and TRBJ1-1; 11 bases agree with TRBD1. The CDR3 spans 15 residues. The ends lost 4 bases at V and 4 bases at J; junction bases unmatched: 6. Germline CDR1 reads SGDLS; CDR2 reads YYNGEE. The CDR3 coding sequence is TGTGCCAGCAGCACTGGACAGGGGGCGCCCACTGAAGCTTTCTTT. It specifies CASSTGQGAPTEAFF. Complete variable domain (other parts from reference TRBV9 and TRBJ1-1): DSGVTQTPKHLITATGQRVTLRCSPRSGDLSVYWYQQSLDQGLQFLIQYYNGEERAKGNILERFSAQQFPDLHSELNLSSLELGDSALYFCASSTGQGAPTEAFFGQGTRLTVV.

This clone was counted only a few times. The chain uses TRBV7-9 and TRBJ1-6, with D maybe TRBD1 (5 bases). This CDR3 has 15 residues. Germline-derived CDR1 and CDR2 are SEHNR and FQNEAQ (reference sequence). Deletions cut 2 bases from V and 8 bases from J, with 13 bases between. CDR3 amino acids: CASSLWGGRDSPLHF. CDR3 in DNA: TGTGCCAGCAGCTTATGGGGGGGTAGAGATTCACCCCTCCACTTT.

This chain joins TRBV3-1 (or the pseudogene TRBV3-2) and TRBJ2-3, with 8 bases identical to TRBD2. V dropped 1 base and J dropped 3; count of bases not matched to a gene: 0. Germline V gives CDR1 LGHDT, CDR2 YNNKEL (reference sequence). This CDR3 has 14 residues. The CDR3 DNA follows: TGTGCCAGCAGCCAAGCGGGAGGGACAGATACGCAGTATTTT. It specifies CASSQAGGTDTQYF.

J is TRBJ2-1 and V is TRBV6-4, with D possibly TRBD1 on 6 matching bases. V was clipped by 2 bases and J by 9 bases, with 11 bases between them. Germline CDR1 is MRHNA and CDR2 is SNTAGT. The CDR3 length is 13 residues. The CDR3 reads CASSDRRGSEQFF. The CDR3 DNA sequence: TGTGCCAGCAGTGACCGCAGGGGAAGTGAGCAGTTCTTC.

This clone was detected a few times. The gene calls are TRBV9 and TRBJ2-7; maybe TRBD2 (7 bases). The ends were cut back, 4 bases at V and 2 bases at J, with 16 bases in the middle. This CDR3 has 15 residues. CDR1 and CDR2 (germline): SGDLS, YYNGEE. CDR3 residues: CASSPGGRPTYEQYF. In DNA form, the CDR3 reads TGTGCCAGCAGCCCGGGGGGCCGTCCCACCTACGAGCAGTACTTC.

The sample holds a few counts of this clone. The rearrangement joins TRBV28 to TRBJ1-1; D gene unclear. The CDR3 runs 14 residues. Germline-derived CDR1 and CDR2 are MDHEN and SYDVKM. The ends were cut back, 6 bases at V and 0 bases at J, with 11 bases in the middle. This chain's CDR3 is CASSAETMNTEAFF. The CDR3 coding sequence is TGTGCCAGCAGCGCAGAGACTATGAACACTGAAGCTTTCTTT.

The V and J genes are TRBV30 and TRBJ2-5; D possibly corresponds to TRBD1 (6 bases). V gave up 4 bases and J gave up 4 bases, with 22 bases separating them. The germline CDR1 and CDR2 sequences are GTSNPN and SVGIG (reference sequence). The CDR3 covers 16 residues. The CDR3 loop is CAWNPTVGGGRETQYF. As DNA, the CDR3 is TGTGCCTGGAACCCCACCGTAGGTGGGGGCCGAGAGACCCAGTACTTC. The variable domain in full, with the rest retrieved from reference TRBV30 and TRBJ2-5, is SQTIHQWPATLVQPVGSPLSLECTVEGTSNPNLYWYRQAAGRGLQLLFYSVGIGQISSEVPQNLSASRPQDRQFILSSKKLLLSDSGFYLCAWNPTVGGGRETQYFGPGTRLLVL.

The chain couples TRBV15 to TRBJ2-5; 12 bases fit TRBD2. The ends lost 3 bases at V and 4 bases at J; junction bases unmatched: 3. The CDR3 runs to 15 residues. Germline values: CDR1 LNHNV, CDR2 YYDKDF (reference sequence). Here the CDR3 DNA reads TGTGCCACCAGCAGGCTAGCGGGGGGGGGAGAGACCCAGTACTTC. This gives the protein CATSRLAGGGETQYF.

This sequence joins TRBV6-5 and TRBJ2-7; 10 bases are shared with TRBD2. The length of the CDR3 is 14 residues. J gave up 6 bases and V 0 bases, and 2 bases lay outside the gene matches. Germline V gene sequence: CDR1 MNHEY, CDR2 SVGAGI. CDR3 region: CASSYSSGGAEQYF. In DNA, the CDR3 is TGTGCCAGCAGTTACTCGAGCGGGGGGGCCGAGCAGTACTTC.

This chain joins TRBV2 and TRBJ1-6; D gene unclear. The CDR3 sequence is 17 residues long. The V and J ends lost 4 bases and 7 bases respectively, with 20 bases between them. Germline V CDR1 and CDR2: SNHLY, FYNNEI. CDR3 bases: TGTGCCAGCAGTGGTTATCAGGAGGCGGTCCCAAATTCACCCCTCCACTTT. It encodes CASSGYQEAVPNSPLHF. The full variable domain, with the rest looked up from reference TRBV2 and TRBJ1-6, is EPEVTQTPSHQVTQMGQEVILRCVPISNHLYFYWYRQILGQKVEFLVSFYNNEISEKSEIFDDQFSVERPDGSNFTLKIRSTKLEDSAMYFCASSGYQEAVPNSPLHFGNGTRLTVT.

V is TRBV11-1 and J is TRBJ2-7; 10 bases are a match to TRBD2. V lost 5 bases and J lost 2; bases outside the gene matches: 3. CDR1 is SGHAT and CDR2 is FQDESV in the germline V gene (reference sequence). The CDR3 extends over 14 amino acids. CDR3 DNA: TGTGCCAGCAGCCGGACTAGCGGAGCCTACGAGCAGTACTTC. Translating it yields CASSRTSGAYEQYF.

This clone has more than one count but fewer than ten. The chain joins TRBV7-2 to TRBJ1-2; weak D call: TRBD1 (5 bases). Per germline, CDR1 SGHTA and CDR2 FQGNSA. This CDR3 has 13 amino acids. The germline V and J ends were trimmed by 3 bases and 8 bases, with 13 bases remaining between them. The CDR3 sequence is CASSLGLFGGYTF. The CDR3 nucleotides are TGTGCCAGCAGCTTGGGACTCTTTGGGGGCTACACCTTC.

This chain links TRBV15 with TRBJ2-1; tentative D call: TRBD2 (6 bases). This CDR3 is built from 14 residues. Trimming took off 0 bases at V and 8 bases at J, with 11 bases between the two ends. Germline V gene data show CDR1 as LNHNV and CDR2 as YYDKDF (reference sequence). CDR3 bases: TGTGCCACCAGCAGAGAGGCCAGGGACTATGAGCAGTTCTTC. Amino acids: CATSREARDYEQFF.